Below are 26 T cell receptor beta chains sequenced from a single sample in a study of T cells expressing NK-cell markers. TCRdb re-called the 5' RACE reads; every CDR3 protein appears as one record, without DNA. The table for this sample gives roughly 390,000 distinct CDR3 sequences. The specimen was blood T cells: a sorted CD56 or NKG2C T cell subset, CD4+ or CD8+ T cells, or bulk PBMC T cells (not recorded which). These receptors were collected from a man aged 18-75 years in good health.

V and J are TRBV6-2 or TRBV6-3 and TRBJ1-1. CDR3 length: 11 residues. Per the germline V gene, CDR1 is MNHEY and CDR2 is SVGEGT. CDR3 amino acids: CASSYGPEAFF.

The chain couples TRBV20-1 to TRBJ2-3; TCRdb selects TRBD1, and the lack of DNA leaves this call unchecked. Germline loops: CDR1 DFQATT, CDR2 SNEGSKA (reference sequence). The CDR3 has 16 amino acids. The CDR3: CSASIPHLNRADTQYF.

The chain couples TRBV3-1 to TRBJ1-4; TCRdb's D call of TRBD1 is untestable without DNA. CDR3 size: 13 residues. From germline, CDR1 is LGHDT and CDR2 YNNKEL (reference sequence). CDR3 sequence reads: CASSLRLSEKLFF.

This chain links TRBV18 with TRBJ2-7; TCRdb indicates TRBD1, and absent DNA this call remains unverified. The germline V gene has CDR1 KGHSH and CDR2 LQKENI. This CDR3 is 16 amino acids long. The CDR3 reads CASSPRELGTAVEQYF. The complete variable domain, with remaining parts taken from reference TRBV18 and TRBJ2-7, reads NAGVMQNPRHLVRRRGQEARLRCSPMKGHSHVYWYRQLPEEGLKFMVYLQKENIIDESGMPKERFSAEFPKEGPSILRIQQVVRGDSAAYFCASSPRELGTAVEQYFGPGTRLTVT.

V is TRBV25-1 and J is TRBJ1-4. Germline loops: CDR1 MGHDK, CDR2 SYGVNS. CDR3 size: 19 residues. CDR3 loop: CASSELGGRSLAANEKLFF.

The V call is TRBV21-1, the J call TRBJ2-1; TCRdb gives TRBD2 as the D gene, but with no DNA this cannot be confirmed. TRBV21-1 corresponds to a pseudogene. The length of the CDR3 is 13 residues. The CDR3 loop is CASFKARADEQFF.

The chain recombines TRBV2 with TRBJ1-1; absent DNA, TCRdb's TRBD1 call cannot be checked. Germline loops: CDR1 SNHLY, CDR2 FYNNEI. The CDR3 runs to 12 residues. The chain's CDR3 is CASTDRDTEAFF.

The chain links TRBV6-2 or TRBV6-3 to TRBJ2-5; TCRdb outputs TRBD1, but without DNA this stays unchecked. This CDR3 contains 14 residues. In germline, CDR1 is MNHEY, CDR2 SVGEGT. This chain's CDR3 is CASSPRQGGQTQYF.

This sequence joins TRBV7-2 and TRBJ2-2; the TRBD1 assignment by TCRdb is unverifiable without DNA. Germline V CDR1 and CDR2: SGHTA, FQGNSA. The CDR3 spans 15 residues. CDR3 residues: CASRRTGDGTGELFF.

This rearrangement joins TRBV12-3 or TRBV12-4 to TRBJ2-2; there is no DNA to check the TCRdb D call of TRBD1. The CDR3 runs 18 residues. This CDR3 is CASSGSWDSRTNTGELFF.

The J gene is TRBJ1-5, the V gene TRBV5-8; TCRdb's assignment of TRBD1 cannot be checked, as there is no DNA. In germline, CDR1 is SGHTS, CDR2 YDEGEE. CDR3 length equals 15 residues. CDR3 region: CASSPRVGFGQPQHF.

The chain recombines TRBV5-1 with TRBJ1-5; TCRdb picks TRBD1, but there is no DNA to check that call. Germline V CDR1 and CDR2: SGHRS, YFSETQ. The CDR3 is 16 residues long. This chain's CDR3 is CASSLYGGLGNQPQHF.

The chain carries TRBV6-1 and TRBJ1-4; TCRdb calls TRBD1, which cannot be checked without DNA. The CDR3 consists of 15 residues. Looked up from germline, CDR1 is MNHNS and CDR2 is SASEGT. The CDR3: CASTLTGVSNEKLFF.

The rearrangement links TRBV20-1 to TRBJ2-4; TCRdb's D call, TRBD1, is unchecked because there is no DNA. The CDR3 length is 13 residues. The germline V gene has CDR1 DFQATT and CDR2 SNEGSKA (reference sequence). The CDR3 region is CSAKPGQQDIQYF.

The chain couples TRBV12-3 or TRBV12-4 to TRBJ1-5; TCRdb returns TRBD1, unconfirmable since there is no DNA. CDR3 length: 16 residues. The CDR3 sequence is CASSREQGASGQPQHF.

The V gene is TRBV12-3 or TRBV12-4, the J gene TRBJ1-5. The CDR3 spans 16 residues. The CDR3 protein is CASSYKRVWGNQPQHF.

The V and J genes are TRBV19 and TRBJ2-2; the D call from TCRdb, TRBD2, cannot be confirmed without DNA. Germline assignment: CDR1 LNHDA and CDR2 SQIVND (reference sequence). The CDR3 length is 16 residues. CDR3 region: CASSIVSSGRTGELFF.

The V call is TRBV12-3 or TRBV12-4, the J call TRBJ2-1; TCRdb proposes TRBD1, but this gene call is untestable without DNA. This CDR3 has 15 residues. CDR3 protein: CASSFLRGPTKEQFF.

V gene TRBV12-3 or TRBV12-4 combines with J gene TRBJ2-3; checking the TCRdb D call of TRBD2 is not possible without DNA. The CDR3 extends over 18 amino acids. The CDR3: CASSWGLAGGPSTDTQYF.

The CDR3 reads CASSPRTGGQGFF. This chain links TRBV7-2 with TRBJ1-1; checking the TCRdb D call of TRBD1 is not possible without DNA. This CDR3 comprises 13 residues. Germline V gene sequence: CDR1 SGHTA, CDR2 FQGNSA.

V and J are TRBV6-6 and TRBJ2-5; checking the TCRdb D call of TRBD2 is not possible without DNA. CDR3 size: 13 residues. Germline V gene lookup returns CDR1 MNHNY and CDR2 SVGAGI (reference sequence). CDR3 protein: CASRSWRGETQYF.

The gene calls are TRBV5-5 and TRBJ2-7; with no DNA, the TCRdb D assignment of TRBD1 cannot be verified. Germline CDR1 and CDR2: SGHKS and YYEKEE (reference sequence). The CDR3 contains 11 residues. CDR3 amino acids: CASSTDSNQYF.

The V gene is TRBV7-2, the J gene TRBJ2-1; TCRdb returns TRBD2, unconfirmable since there is no DNA. The CDR3 length is 14 residues. Germline V gene sequence: CDR1 SGHTA, CDR2 FQGNSA. CDR3 region: CASSPGLAGERQFF.

V usage is TRBV11-1 and J usage is TRBJ2-5; TCRdb indicates TRBD1, and absent DNA this call remains unverified. The CDR3 sequence is 17 residues long. CDR1 and CDR2 from the germline V gene are SGHAT and FQDESV (reference sequence). The CDR3 sequence: CASSLLGELPAGETQYF.

V is TRBV10-2 and J is TRBJ2-3. The CDR3 has 15 amino acids. The germline gives CDR1 WSHSY, CDR2 SAAADI. The CDR3: CASSESTVDRDTQYF.

The chain has TRBV29-1 and TRBJ2-7; lacking DNA, the TRBD1 call made by TCRdb goes unchecked. In germline, CDR1 is SQVTM, CDR2 ANQGSEA. There are 13 residues in the CDR3. CDR3 residues: CSVVRTLPYEQYF.